This T cell receptor beta chain appears in the sequencing data of a study of blood T cell repertoires in COVID-19. In the study overall: Acute and convalescent COVID-19 samples came from the United States, Italy and Spain.

CDR3 length: 12 amino acids. Germline V gene data show CDR1 as LNHDA and CDR2 as SQIVND (reference sequence). V lost 5 bases to trimming and J lost 8 bases, with 12 bases between them. In the original analysis: Scientists estimated how many nucleated cells there were by amplifying reference gene primers. Produced via immunoSEQ multiplex PCR; TCRdb's table is partial and in-frame only. That table supplies the V and J calls and clone size; D and trimming were determined from the DNA. The data contain around 250,000 clones, around 82% of them seen just once; the ten biggest clones take up 8.5% to 10%. The sequence was obtained from a middle-aged man with active or convalescent COVID-19. The sample was peripheral blood. This chain uses TRBV19 with TRBJ1-2, with D tentatively TRBD1 (5 bases). CDR3: CASSVTGLGYTF. In DNA, the CDR3 is TGTGCCAGTAGTGTAACAGGCTTGGGCTACACCTTC.